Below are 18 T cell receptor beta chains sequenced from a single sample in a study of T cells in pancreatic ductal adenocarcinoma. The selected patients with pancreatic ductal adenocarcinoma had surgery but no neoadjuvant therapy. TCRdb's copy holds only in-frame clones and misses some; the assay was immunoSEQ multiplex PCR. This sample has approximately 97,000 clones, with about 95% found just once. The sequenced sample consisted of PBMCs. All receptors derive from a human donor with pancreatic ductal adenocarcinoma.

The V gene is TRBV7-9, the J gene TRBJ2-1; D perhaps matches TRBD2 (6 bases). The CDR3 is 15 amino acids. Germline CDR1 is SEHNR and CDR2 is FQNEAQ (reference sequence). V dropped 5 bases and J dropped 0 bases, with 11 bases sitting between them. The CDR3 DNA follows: TGTGCCAGCAGCGGTGGGGGGAGCTCCTACAATGAGCAGTTCTTC. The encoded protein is CASSGGGSSYNEQFF.

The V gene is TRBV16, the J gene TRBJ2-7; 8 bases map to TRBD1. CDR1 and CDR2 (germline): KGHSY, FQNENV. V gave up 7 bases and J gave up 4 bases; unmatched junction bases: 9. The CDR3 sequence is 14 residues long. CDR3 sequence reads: CASTISDRDYEQYF. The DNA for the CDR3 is TGTGCCAGCACCATCTCGGACAGGGATTACGAGCAGTACTTC.

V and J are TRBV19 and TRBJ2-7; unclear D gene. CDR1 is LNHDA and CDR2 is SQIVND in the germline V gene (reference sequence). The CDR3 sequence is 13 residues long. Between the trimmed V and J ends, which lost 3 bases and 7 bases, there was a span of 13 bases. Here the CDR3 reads CASSIGPRVEQYF. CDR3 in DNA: TGTGCCAGTAGTATCGGCCCCCGGGTGGAGCAGTACTTC.

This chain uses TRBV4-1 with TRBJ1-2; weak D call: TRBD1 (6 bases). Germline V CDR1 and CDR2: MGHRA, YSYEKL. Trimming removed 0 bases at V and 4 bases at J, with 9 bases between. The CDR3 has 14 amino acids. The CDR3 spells CASSQDWTAYGYTF. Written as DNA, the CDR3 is TGCGCCAGCAGCCAAGATTGGACAGCCTATGGCTACACCTTC.

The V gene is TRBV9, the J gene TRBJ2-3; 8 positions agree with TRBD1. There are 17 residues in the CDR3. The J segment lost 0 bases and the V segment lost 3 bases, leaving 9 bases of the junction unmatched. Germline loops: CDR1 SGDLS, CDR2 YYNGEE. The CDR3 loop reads CASSGTGRAASTDTQYF. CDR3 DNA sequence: TGTGCCAGCAGCGGGACAGGGAGAGCTGCTAGCACAGATACGCAGTATTTT.

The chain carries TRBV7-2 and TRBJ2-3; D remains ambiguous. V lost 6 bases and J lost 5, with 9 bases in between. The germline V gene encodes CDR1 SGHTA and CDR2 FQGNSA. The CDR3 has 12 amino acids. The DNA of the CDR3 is TGTGCCAGCAGTTCCAACAGAGATACGCAGTATTTT. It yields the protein CASSSNRDTQYF.

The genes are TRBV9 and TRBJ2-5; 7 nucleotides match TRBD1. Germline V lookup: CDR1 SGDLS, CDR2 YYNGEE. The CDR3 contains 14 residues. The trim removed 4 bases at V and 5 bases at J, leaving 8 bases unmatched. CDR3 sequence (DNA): TGTGCCAGCAGCAAAAGACAGGGATTCGAGACCCAGTACTTC. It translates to CASSKRQGFETQYF. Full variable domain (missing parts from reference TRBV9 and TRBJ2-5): DSGVTQTPKHLITATGQRVTLRCSPRSGDLSVYWYQQSLDQGLQFLIQYYNGEERAKGNILERFSAQQFPDLHSELNLSSLELGDSALYFCASSKRQGFETQYFGPGTRLLVL.

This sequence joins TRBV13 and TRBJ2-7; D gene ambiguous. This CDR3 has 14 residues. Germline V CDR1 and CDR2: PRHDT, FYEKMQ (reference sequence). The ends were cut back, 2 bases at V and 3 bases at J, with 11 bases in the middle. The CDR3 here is CASSLFARSYEQYF. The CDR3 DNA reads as TGTGCCAGCAGCTTATTTGCCCGGAGCTACGAGCAGTACTTC.

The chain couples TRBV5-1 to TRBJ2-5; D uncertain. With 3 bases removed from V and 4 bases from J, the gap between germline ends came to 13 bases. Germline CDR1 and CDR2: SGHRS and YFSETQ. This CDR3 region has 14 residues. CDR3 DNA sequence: TGCGCCAGCAGCTCGCGGTTCCGAGCAGAGACCCAGTACTTC. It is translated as CASSSRFRAETQYF. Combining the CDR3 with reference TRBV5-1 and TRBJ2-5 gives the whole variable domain KAGVTQTPRYLIKTRGQQVTLSCSPISGHRSVSWYQQTPGQGLQFLFEYFSETQRNKGNFPGRFSGRQFSNSRSEMNVSTLELGDSALYLCASSSRFRAETQYFGPGTRLLVL.

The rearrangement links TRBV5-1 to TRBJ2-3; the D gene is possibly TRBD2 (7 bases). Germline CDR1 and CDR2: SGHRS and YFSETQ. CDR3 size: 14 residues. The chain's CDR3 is CASAGAWSSDTQYF. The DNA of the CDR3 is TGCGCTTCCGCGGGGGCCTGGAGTTCAGATACGCAGTATTTT.

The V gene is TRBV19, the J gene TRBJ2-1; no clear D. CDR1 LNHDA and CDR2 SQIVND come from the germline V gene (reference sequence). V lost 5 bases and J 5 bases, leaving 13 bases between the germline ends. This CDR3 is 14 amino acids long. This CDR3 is CASSGSGSNNEQFF. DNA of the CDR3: TGTGCCAGTAGTGGTTCAGGCAGCAACAATGAGCAGTTCTTC.

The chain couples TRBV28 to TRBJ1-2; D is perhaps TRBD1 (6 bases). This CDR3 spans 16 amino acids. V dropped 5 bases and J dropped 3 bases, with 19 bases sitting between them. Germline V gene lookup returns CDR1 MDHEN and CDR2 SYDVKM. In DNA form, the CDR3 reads TGTGCCAGCAGTGGGACGGGACATGAGAGGGACTATGGCTACACCTTC. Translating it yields CASSGTGHERDYGYTF.

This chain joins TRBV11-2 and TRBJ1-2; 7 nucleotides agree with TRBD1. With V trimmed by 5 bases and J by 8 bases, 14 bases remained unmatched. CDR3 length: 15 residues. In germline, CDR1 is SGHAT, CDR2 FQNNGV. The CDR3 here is CASSPTRQGGRGYTF. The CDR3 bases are TGTGCCAGCAGCCCAACTAGACAGGGCGGTCGAGGCTACACCTTC. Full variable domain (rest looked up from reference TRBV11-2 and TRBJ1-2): EAGVAQSPRYKIIEKRQSVAFWCNPISGHATLYWYQQILGQGPKLLIQFQNNGVVDDSQLPKDRFSAERLKGVDSTLKIQPAKLEDSAVYLCASSPTRQGGRGYTFGSGTRLTVV.

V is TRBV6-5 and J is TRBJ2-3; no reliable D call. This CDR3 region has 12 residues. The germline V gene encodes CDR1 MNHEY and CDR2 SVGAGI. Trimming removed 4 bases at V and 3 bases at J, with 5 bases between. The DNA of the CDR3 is TGTGCCAGCAGTTCCCCGACAGATACGCAGTATTTT. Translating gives CASSSPTDTQYF.

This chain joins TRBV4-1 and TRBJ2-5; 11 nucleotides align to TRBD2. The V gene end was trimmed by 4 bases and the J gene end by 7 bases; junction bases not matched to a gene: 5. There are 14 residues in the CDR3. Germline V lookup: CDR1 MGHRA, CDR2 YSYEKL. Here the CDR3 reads CASSLGLAGATQYF. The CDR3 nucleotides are TGCGCCAGCAGCCTTGGACTAGCGGGTGCGACCCAGTACTTC.

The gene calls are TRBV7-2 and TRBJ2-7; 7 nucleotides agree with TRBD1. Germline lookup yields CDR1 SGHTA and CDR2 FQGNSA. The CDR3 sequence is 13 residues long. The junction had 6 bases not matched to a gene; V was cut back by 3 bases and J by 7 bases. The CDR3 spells CASSFDRAREQYF. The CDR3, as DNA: TGTGCCAGCAGCTTCGACAGGGCCAGAGAGCAGTACTTC.

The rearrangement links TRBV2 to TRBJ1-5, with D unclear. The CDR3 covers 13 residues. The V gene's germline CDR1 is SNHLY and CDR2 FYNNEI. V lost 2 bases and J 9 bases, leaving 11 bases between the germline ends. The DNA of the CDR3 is TGTGCCAGCAGTGAACTAGGTACGGGGCCCCAGCATTTT. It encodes CASSELGTGPQHF.

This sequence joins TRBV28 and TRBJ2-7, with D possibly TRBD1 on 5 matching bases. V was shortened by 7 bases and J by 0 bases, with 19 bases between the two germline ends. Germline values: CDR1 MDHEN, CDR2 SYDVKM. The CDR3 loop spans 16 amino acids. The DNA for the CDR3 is TGTGCCAGCATTGGGAATGTGAGACAGAGCTCCTACGAGCAGTACTTC. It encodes CASIGNVRQSSYEQYF.